These 24 T cell receptor beta chains came from one sample sequenced in a study of blood T cell repertoires in COVID-19 (TCRdb year 2020). Receptors were amplified or captured by the immunoSEQ multiplex PCR assay. TCRdb re-hosts the immuneACCESS table, in-frame sequences only. Its copies lack some clones; in the studies checked, an unresolved V gene accounts for under half of them, and the cause for the rest is not known. The sample yields about 120,000 clones; roughly 80% were counted once. More than 20% of the sample is taken by the ten largest. What was sequenced was peripheral blood. The receptors here all came from a human donor in a cohort sampled during active COVID-19.

The gene calls are TRBV5-1 and TRBJ1-1, with D maybe TRBD1 (5 bases). This CDR3 has 13 amino acids. The germline CDR1 and CDR2 sequences are SGHRS and YFSETQ. V lost 2 bases and J 1 base, leaving 6 bases between the germline ends. The CDR3 bases are TGCGCCAGCAGCTTCGGACAGAACACTGAAGCTTTCTTT. Its protein is CASSFGQNTEAFF.

This clone was picked up one time. V usage is TRBV6-5 and J usage is TRBJ1-6; 8 bases align to TRBD1. Losses at the gene ends were 3 bases for V and 10 bases for J; bases not matched to a gene: 8. The CDR3 has 15 amino acids. The germline V gene encodes CDR1 MNHEY and CDR2 SVGAGI. The CDR3 reads CASSYADRVDSPLHF. The CDR3 DNA reads as TGTGCCAGCAGTTATGCGGACAGGGTTGACTCACCCCTCCACTTT.

The chain has TRBV7-2 and TRBJ2-1; TRBD2 matches at 14 bases. This CDR3 is built from 15 residues. The germline V gene has CDR1 SGHTA and CDR2 FQGNSA. The V segment lost 6 bases and the J segment 8 bases; nucleotides outside the gene matches: 6. CDR3 in DNA: TGTGCCAGCAGTTCAGGGACTAGCGGGGGTTATGAGCAGTTCTTC. Its protein product is CASSSGTSGGYEQFF.

The V call is TRBV14, the J call TRBJ2-3; TRBD1 might be the D (6 bases). V was cut by 1 base and J by 5 bases, with 10 bases left in between. Germline V gives CDR1 SGHDN, CDR2 FVKESK. The CDR3 runs to 14 residues. In nucleotides, the CDR3 is TGTGCCAGCAGCCAAGGCGCAGGGGTAGATACGCAGTATTTT. Amino acid sequence: CASSQGAGVDTQYF.

The chain joins TRBV7-9 to TRBJ1-1, with D possibly TRBD1 on 6 matching bases. The V and J ends lost 5 bases and 0 bases respectively, with 13 bases between them. The CDR3 has 15 amino acids. CDR1 is SEHNR and CDR2 is FQNEAQ in the germline V gene (reference sequence). The CDR3: CASSPQGGVNTEAFF. The CDR3, as DNA: TGTGCCAGCAGCCCACAGGGCGGAGTGAACACTGAAGCTTTCTTT.

There are a few counts of this clone. This chain links TRBV14 with TRBJ2-1; 15 bases agree with TRBD2. This CDR3 region has 16 residues. Trimming took 6 bases from V and 4 from J; bases not matched to a gene: 4. Per germline, CDR1 SGHDN and CDR2 FVKESK. CDR3 loop: CASSRTSGGVYNEQFF. The CDR3 region has the DNA TGTGCCAGCAGTCGGACTAGCGGGGGGGTTTACAATGAGCAGTTCTTC.

J is TRBJ1-1 and V is TRBV6-2 or TRBV6-3; D possibly corresponds to TRBD1 (5 bases). Per the germline V gene, CDR1 is MNHEY and CDR2 is SVGEGT. The germline V and J ends were trimmed by 0 bases and 1 base, with 9 bases remaining between them. The CDR3 spans 15 residues. The CDR3 DNA sequence: TGTGCCAGCAGTTACTCTCGGGGGTCGAACACTGAAGCTTTCTTT. Encoded protein: CASSYSRGSNTEAFF.

The chain recombines TRBV9 with TRBJ2-5; TRBD2 aligns across 10 bases. The CDR3 totals 14 residues. Trimming removed 4 bases from V and 5 bases from J; junction bases left unmatched: 5. CDR1 is SGDLS and CDR2 is YYNGEE in the germline V gene. CDR3 coding DNA: TGTGCCAGCAGCCAGAGCGGGAGGGTGGAGACCCAGTACTTC. The encoded protein is CASSQSGRVETQYF.

This clone has only a few counts. This chain links TRBV19 with TRBJ1-5, with 9 bases fitting TRBD1. This CDR3 has 14 amino acids. Germline CDR1 is LNHDA and CDR2 is SQIVND (reference sequence). The V and J ends lost 8 bases and 5 bases, in that order; junction bases with no gene match: 7. CDR3 sequence reads: CASAYTGGHQPQHF. Here the CDR3 DNA reads TGTGCCAGTGCTTACACAGGGGGCCATCAGCCCCAGCATTTT.

J is TRBJ2-6 and V is TRBV5-3; 9 bases are a match to TRBD1. TRBV5-3 is filed as an ORF, its function uncertain. This CDR3 contains 19 residues. The V segment lost 0 bases and the J segment 1 base; nucleotides outside the gene matches: 8. The DNA of the CDR3 is TGTGCCAGAAGCTTGGATGGGGACAGGGAGAGATCTGGGGCCAACGTCCTGACTTTC. It is translated as CARSLDGDRERSGANVLTF.

CDR3 amino acids: CASSDRPTDTQYF. DNA for the CDR3: TGTGCCAGCAGCGACAGGCCAACAGATACGCAGTATTTT. The rearrangement joins TRBV2 to TRBJ2-3; D is perhaps TRBD1 (6 bases). Per the germline V gene, CDR1 is SNHLY and CDR2 is FYNNEI. With 6 bases removed from V and 3 bases from J, the gap between germline ends came to 10 bases. The CDR3 is made up of 13 amino acids.

This CDR3 reads CASSTTGISTEAFF. The CDR3 DNA reads TGTGCCAGTAGTACGACAGGGATCAGCACTGAAGCTTTCTTT. The V gene is TRBV19, the J gene TRBJ1-1; 7 nucleotides match TRBD1. Germline-derived CDR1 and CDR2 are LNHDA and SQIVND (reference sequence). Unmatched junction bases numbered 6, after V lost 4 bases and J lost 4 bases. The CDR3 has 14 amino acids.

This chain connects TRBV28 to TRBJ1-2; 7 bases fit TRBD1. The CDR3 extends over 13 amino acids. Germline V CDR1 and CDR2: MDHEN, SYDVKM. The V segment lost 7 bases and the J segment 8 bases; nucleotides outside the gene matches: 10. The CDR3 DNA is TGTGCCAGCACCCTATCGACAGGGAGGGGCTACACCTTC. Its translation: CASTLSTGRGYTF.

The chain has TRBV27 and TRBJ2-5; a weak D match, TRBD1 (5 bases). This CDR3 region has 14 residues. Trimming left V 6 bases short and J 2 bases short, with 13 bases between. Per germline, CDR1 MNHEY and CDR2 SMNVEV (reference sequence). As DNA, the CDR3 is TGTGCCAGCAGCTATACTCGACAGCAAGAGACCCAGTACTTC. This encodes CASSYTRQQETQYF.

This chain joins TRBV7-3 and TRBJ2-2; TRBD2 matches 12 bases. V shed 5 bases and J 6 bases; nucleotides not matched to a gene: 4. This CDR3 contains 15 residues. Germline loops: CDR1 SGHTA, CDR2 FQGTGA. The DNA for the CDR3 is TGTGCCAGCAGCCCCGGACTAGCGGGGTCCGGGGAGCTGTTTTTT. Protein product: CASSPGLAGSGELFF.

J is TRBJ2-7 and V is TRBV7-9; 8 bases match TRBD2. CDR1 is SEHNR and CDR2 is FQNEAQ in the germline V gene (reference sequence). The CDR3 loop spans 14 amino acids. J lost 5 bases, V lost 5 bases, and 8 bases had no gene match. The chain's CDR3 is CASSLALAVDEQYF. The CDR3 DNA reads TGTGCCAGCAGCCTGGCACTAGCGGTCGACGAGCAGTACTTC.

V gene TRBV28 combines with J gene TRBJ1-1; the match to TRBD1 covers 7 bases. Germline V gene sequence: CDR1 MDHEN, CDR2 SYDVKM. J was trimmed by 5 bases and V by 8 bases; bases with no gene match: 11. This CDR3 is built from 14 residues. DNA of the CDR3: TGTGCCAGCCTCTTGGACAGGTCCGTTACTGAAGCTTTCTTT. Protein product: CASLLDRSVTEAFF.

This clone was seen only once. This chain connects TRBV6-5 to TRBJ1-5; unclear D gene. Trimming took off 7 bases at V and 1 base at J, with 11 bases between the two ends. Looked up from germline, CDR1 is MNHEY and CDR2 is SVGAGI. The CDR3 sequence is 14 residues long. This CDR3 is CASTSPRSNQPQHF. The CDR3, as DNA: TGTGCCAGCACTTCTCCTAGGAGCAATCAGCCCCAGCATTTT.

This clone was recorded a few times. This chain uses TRBV18 with TRBJ1-2; TRBD1 aligns across 8 bases. This CDR3 comprises 16 residues. The J segment lost 5 bases and the V segment lost 1 base, leaving 9 bases of the junction unmatched. Looked up from germline, CDR1 is KGHSH and CDR2 is LQKENI. Here the CDR3 reads CASSPRGQVASYGYTF. The DNA of the CDR3 is TGTGCCAGCTCACCACGGGGACAGGTTGCGTCTTATGGCTACACCTTC.

The genes are TRBV25-1 and TRBJ1-1, with TRBD1 matching 10 bases. The germline V gene encodes CDR1 MGHDK and CDR2 SYGVNS. With 5 bases clipped from V and 5 bases from J, the junction kept 8 bases outside the gene matches. The CDR3 is 15 residues long. Here the CDR3 reads CASSPGTGAGTEAFF. CDR3 coding DNA: TGTGCCAGCAGTCCCGGGACAGGGGCGGGGACTGAAGCTTTCTTT. The variable domain in full, completed from reference TRBV25-1 and TRBJ1-1, reads EADIYQTPRYLVIGTGKKITLECSQTMGHDKMYWYQQDPGMELHLIHYSYGVNSTEKGDLSSESTVSRIRTEHFPLTLESARPSHTSQYLCASSPGTGAGTEAFFGQGTRLTVV.

The rearrangement links TRBV4-2 to TRBJ1-1; no clear D gene. Germline V gene data show CDR1 as LGHNA and CDR2 as YNFKEQ. This CDR3 spans 15 amino acids. The germline V and J ends were trimmed by 0 bases and 1 base, with 9 bases remaining between them. Here the CDR3 reads CASSQDRERNTEAFF. The CDR3 DNA sequence: TGTGCCAGCAGCCAAGATAGGGAGCGGAACACTGAAGCTTTCTTT.

V gene TRBV19 combines with J gene TRBJ2-1; 7 bases line up with TRBD1. Trimming removed 3 bases from V and 9 bases from J; junction bases left unmatched: 17. This CDR3 has 17 amino acids. Germline loops: CDR1 LNHDA, CDR2 SQIVND (reference sequence). The CDR3 here is CASSIRTGATPSGEQFF. CDR3 coding DNA: TGTGCCAGTAGTATCCGTACAGGGGCGACACCCTCCGGTGAGCAGTTCTTC.

V usage is TRBV19 and J usage is TRBJ2-2; 9 bases fit TRBD1. Germline values: CDR1 LNHDA, CDR2 SQIVND (reference sequence). The CDR3 consists of 19 residues. V was pared by 1 base and J by 1 base, with 10 bases of the junction left unmatched. The CDR3 region is CASSIGRRDRDLNTGELFF. In DNA form, the CDR3 reads TGTGCCAGTAGTATAGGCCGCCGGGACAGGGATTTGAACACCGGGGAGCTGTTTTTT.

The chain uses TRBV5-1 and TRBJ1-1; the D gene is possibly TRBD1 (5 bases). This CDR3 is 15 amino acids long. The V end was cut by 5 bases, the J end by 1 base, with 15 bases between. The germline V gene encodes CDR1 SGHRS and CDR2 YFSETQ. The CDR3 protein is CASRLPGLSNTEAFF. For the CDR3, the DNA is TGCGCCAGCAGGCTTCCAGGGTTGTCGAACACTGAAGCTTTCTTT.